Following are 3 T cell receptor beta chains from one sample sequenced in a study of T cell responses to AZD1222 COVID-19 vaccine. Using immunoSEQ multiplex PCR, the repertoire was profiled, and TCRdb retains in-frame clones only, with some absent. The profile shows 180,000 or so clones, roughly 94% of them singletons. The material sequenced was peripheral blood, taken on day 0 of AZD1222 vaccination. These receptors came from an adult in good health.

The chain recombines TRBV19 with TRBJ2-1; D is undetermined. Germline values: CDR1 LNHDA, CDR2 SQIVND (reference sequence). The CDR3 spans 13 residues. Trimming removed 5 bases at V and 4 bases at J, with 9 bases between. DNA for the CDR3: TGTGCCAGTAGTGGGTCCGTTTACAATGAGCAGTTCTTC. Its protein product is CASSGSVYNEQFF.

This clone occurred a few times. The chain uses TRBV5-4 and TRBJ2-7; TRBD2 aligns across 9 bases. V shed 5 bases, J shed 7 bases, and the junction held 13 bases outside the gene matches. From germline, CDR1 is SGHNT and CDR2 YYREEE (reference sequence). The CDR3 has 15 amino acids. CDR3 sequence reads: CASSLGASGVGEQYF. Written as DNA, the CDR3 is TGTGCCAGCAGTCTTGGGGCTAGCGGGGTTGGGGAGCAGTACTTC.

The chain carries TRBV6-5 and TRBJ2-1, with a weak D call TRBD2 (5 bases). This CDR3 has 13 residues. Germline CDR1 MNHEY, CDR2 SVGAGI. The V gene lost 7 bases and the J gene lost 9 bases, with 16 bases spanning the gap. The CDR3 region is CASTAFSGGEQFF. The CDR3 DNA reads TGTGCCAGCACCGCCTTCTCCGGAGGTGAGCAGTTCTTC.